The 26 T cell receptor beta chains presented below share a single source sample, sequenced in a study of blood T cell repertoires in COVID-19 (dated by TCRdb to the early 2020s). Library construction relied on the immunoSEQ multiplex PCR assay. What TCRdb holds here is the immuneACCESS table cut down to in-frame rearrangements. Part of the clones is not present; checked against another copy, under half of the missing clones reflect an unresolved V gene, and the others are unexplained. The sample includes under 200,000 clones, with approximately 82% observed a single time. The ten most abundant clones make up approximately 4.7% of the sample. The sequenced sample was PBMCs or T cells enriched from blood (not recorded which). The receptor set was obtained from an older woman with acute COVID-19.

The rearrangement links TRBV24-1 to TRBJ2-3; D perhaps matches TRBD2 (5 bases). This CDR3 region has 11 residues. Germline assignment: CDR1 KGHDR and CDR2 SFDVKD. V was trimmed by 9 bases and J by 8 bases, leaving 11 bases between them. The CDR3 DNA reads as TGTGCCACCCTTGCAGGAGGTACGCAGTATTTT. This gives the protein CATLAGGTQYF.

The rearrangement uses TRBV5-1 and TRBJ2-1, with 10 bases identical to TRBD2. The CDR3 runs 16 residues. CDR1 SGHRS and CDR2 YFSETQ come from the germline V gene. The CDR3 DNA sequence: TGCGTATCCGAAGCGGGAGGGGCGAGCTCCTACAATGAGCAGTTCTTC. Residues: CVSEAGGASSYNEQFF.

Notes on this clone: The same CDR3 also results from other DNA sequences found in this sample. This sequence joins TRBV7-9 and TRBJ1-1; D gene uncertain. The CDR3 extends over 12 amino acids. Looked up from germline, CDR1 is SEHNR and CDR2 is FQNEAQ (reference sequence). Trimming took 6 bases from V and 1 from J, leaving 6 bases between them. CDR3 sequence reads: CASSHRNTEAFF. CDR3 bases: TGTGCCAGCAGTCACAGGAACACTGAAGCTTTCTTT.

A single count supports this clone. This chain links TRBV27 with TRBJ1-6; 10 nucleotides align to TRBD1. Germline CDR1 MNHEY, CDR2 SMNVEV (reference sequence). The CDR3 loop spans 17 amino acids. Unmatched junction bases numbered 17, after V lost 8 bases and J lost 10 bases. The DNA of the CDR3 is TGTGCCAGCCTGGGGACAGGGGAATTGATATTCGGGTCACCCCTCCACTTT. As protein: CASLGTGELIFGSPLHF.

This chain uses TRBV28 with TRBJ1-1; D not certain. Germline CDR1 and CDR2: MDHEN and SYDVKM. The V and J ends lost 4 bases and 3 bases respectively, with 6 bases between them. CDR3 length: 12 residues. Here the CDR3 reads CASSYRDTEAFF. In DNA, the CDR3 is TGTGCCAGCAGTTACAGAGACACTGAAGCTTTCTTT. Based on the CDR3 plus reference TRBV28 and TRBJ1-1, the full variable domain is DVKVTQSSRYLVKRTGEKVFLECVQDMDHENMFWYRQDPGLGLRLIYFSYDVKMKEKGDIPEGYSVSREKKERFSLILESASTNQTSMYLCASSYRDTEAFFGQGTRLTVV.

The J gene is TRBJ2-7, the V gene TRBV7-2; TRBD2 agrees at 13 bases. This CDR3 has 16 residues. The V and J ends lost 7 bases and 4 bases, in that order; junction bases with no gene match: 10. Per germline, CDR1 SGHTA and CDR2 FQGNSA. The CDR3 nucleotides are TGTGCCAGCACCTGGCGGACTAGCGGGAGTAGGTACGAGCAGTACTTC. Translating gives CASTWRTSGSRYEQYF. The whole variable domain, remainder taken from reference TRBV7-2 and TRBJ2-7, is GAGVSQSPSNKVTEKGKDVELRCDPISGHTALYWYRQSLGQGLEFLIYFQGNSAPDKSGLPSDRFSAERTGGSVSTLTIQRTQQEDSAVYLCASTWRTSGSRYEQYFGPGTRLTVT.

The CDR3 reads CASSPPNSMNYGYTF. The CDR3 DNA is TGTGCCAGCTCACCACCGAACAGCATGAACTATGGCTACACCTTC. V usage is TRBV18 and J usage is TRBJ1-2; D call uncertain. The CDR3 covers 15 residues. V lost 0 bases to trimming and J lost 2 bases, with 10 bases between them. Per the germline V gene, CDR1 is KGHSH and CDR2 is LQKENI.

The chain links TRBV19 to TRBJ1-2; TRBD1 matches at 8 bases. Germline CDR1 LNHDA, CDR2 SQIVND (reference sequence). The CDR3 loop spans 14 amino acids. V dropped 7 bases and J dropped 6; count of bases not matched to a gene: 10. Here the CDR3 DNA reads TGTGCCAGTACCATTCCGGGACAGGTTGATGGCTACACCTTC. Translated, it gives CASTIPGQVDGYTF.

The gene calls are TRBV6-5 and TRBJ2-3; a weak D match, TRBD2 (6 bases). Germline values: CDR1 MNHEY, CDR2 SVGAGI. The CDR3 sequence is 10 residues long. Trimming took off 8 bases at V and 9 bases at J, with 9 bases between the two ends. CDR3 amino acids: CASGRGTQYF. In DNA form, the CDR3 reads TGTGCCAGCGGGCGGGGCACGCAGTATTTT.

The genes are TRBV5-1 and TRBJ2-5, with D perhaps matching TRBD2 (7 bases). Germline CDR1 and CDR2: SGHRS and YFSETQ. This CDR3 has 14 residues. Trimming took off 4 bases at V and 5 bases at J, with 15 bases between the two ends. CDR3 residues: CASSAQGRGETQYF. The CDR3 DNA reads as TGCGCCAGCAGCGCCCAGGGGAGGGGGGAGACCCAGTACTTC.

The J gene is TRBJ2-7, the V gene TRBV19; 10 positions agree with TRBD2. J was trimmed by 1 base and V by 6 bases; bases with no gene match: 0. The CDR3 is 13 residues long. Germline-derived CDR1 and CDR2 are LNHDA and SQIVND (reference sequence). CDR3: CASRLAGSYEQYF. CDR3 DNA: TGTGCCAGTAGACTAGCGGGGTCCTACGAGCAGTACTTC.

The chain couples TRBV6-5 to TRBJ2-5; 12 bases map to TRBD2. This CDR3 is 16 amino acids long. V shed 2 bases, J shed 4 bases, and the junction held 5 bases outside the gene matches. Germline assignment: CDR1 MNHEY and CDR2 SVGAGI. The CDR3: CASSYGLAGGGETQYF. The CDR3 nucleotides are TGTGCCAGCAGTTACGGGCTAGCGGGGGGGGGAGAGACCCAGTACTTC.

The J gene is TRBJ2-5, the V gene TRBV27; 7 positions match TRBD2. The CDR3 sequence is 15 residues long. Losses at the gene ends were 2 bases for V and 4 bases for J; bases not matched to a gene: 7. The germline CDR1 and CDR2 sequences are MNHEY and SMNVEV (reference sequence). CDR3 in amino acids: CASSLQAGRGETQYF. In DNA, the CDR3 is TGTGCCAGCAGTTTACAAGCAGGGAGGGGAGAGACCCAGTACTTC.

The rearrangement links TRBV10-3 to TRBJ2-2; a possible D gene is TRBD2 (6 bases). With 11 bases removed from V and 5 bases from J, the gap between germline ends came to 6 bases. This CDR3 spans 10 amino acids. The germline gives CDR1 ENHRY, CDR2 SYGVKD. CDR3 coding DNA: TGTGCCGCGGGGACCGGGGAGCTGTTTTTT. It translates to CAAGTGELFF.

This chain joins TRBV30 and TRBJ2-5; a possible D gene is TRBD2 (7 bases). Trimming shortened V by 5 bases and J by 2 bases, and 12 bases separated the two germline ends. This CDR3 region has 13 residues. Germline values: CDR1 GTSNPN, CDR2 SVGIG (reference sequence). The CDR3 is CAWGGGGQETQYF. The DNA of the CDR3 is TGTGCCTGGGGAGGGGGAGGGCAAGAGACCCAGTACTTC. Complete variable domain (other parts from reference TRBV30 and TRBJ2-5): SQTIHQWPATLVQPVGSPLSLECTVEGTSNPNLYWYRQAAGRGLQLLFYSVGIGQISSEVPQNLSASRPQDRQFILSSKKLLLSDSGFYLCAWGGGGQETQYFGPGTRLLVL.

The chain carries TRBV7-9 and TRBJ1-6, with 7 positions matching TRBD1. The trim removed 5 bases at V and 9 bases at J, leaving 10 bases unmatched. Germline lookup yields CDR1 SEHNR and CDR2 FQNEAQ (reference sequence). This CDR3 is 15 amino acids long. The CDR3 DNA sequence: TGTGCCAGCAGCCGCTCCCAGGGGGTGGTTTCACCCCTCCACTTT. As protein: CASSRSQGVVSPLHF.

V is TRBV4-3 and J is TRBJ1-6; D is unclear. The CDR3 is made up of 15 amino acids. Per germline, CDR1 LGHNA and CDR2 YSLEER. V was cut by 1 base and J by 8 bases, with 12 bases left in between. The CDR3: CASSQGQMSDSPLHF. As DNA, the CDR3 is TGCGCCAGCAGCCAAGGGCAGATGAGCGATTCACCCCTCCACTTT.

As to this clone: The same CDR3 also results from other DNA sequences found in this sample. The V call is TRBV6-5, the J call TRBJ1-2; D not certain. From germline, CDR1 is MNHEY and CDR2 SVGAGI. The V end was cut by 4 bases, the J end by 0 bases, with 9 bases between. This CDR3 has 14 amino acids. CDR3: CASSSPGTNYGYTF. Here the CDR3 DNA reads TGTGCCAGCAGTTCCCCAGGCACTAACTATGGCTACACCTTC.

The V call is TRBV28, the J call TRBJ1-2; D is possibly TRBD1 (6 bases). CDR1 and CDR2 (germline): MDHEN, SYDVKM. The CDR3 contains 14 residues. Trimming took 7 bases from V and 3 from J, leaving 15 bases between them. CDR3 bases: TGTGCCAGCAACTCTGGGGGCAGGGACTATGGCTACACCTTC. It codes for CASNSGGRDYGYTF.

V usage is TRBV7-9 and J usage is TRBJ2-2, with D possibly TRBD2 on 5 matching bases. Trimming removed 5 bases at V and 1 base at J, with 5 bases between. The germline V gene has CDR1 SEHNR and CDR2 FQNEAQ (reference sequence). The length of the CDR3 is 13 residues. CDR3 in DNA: TGTGCCAGCAGCCGGGAGAACACCGGGGAGCTGTTTTTT. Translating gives CASSRENTGELFF.

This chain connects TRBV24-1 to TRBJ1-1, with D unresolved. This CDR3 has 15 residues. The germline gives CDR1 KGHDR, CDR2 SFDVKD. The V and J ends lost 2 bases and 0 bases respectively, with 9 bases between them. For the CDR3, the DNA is TGTGCCACCAGTGATTGGAGGATTGTGAACACTGAAGCTTTCTTT. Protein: CATSDWRIVNTEAFF.

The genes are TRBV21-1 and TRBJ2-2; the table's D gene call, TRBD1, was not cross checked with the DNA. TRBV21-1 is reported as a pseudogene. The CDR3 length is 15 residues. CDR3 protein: CASSKRTEATGELFF. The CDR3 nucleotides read TGTGCCAGCAGCAAGCGGACAGAGGCCACCGGGGAGCTGTTTTTT.

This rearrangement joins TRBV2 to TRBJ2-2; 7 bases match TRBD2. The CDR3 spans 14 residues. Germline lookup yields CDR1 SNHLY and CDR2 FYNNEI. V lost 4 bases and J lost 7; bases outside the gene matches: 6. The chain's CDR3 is CASSAGPGGGELFF. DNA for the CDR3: TGTGCCAGCAGTGCGGGACCGGGGGGCGGGGAGCTGTTTTTT. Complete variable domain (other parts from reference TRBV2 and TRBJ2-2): EPEVTQTPSHQVTQMGQEVILRCVPISNHLYFYWYRQILGQKVEFLVSFYNNEISEKSEIFDDQFSVERPDGSNFTLKIRSTKLEDSAMYFCASSAGPGGGELFFGEGSRLTVL.

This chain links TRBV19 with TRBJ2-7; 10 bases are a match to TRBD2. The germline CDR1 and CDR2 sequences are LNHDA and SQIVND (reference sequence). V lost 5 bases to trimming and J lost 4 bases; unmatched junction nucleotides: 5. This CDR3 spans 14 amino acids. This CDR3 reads CASSSLAGVYEQYF. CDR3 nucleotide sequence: TGTGCCAGTAGTTCCCTAGCGGGAGTTTACGAGCAGTACTTC.

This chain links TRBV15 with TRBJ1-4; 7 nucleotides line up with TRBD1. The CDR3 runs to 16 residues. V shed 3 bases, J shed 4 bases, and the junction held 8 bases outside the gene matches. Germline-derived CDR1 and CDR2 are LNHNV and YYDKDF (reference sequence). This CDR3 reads CATSRVGTVYNEKLFF. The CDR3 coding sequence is TGTGCCACCAGCAGGGTCGGGACAGTTTATAATGAAAAACTGTTTTTT.

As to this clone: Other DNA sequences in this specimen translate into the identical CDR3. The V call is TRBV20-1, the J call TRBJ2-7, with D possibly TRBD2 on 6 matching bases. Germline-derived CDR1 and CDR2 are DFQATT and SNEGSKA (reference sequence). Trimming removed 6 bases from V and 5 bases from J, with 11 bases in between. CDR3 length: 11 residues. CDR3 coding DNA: TGCAGTGCCCGTAGCGGCCACGAGCAGTACTTC. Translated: CSARSGHEQYF.